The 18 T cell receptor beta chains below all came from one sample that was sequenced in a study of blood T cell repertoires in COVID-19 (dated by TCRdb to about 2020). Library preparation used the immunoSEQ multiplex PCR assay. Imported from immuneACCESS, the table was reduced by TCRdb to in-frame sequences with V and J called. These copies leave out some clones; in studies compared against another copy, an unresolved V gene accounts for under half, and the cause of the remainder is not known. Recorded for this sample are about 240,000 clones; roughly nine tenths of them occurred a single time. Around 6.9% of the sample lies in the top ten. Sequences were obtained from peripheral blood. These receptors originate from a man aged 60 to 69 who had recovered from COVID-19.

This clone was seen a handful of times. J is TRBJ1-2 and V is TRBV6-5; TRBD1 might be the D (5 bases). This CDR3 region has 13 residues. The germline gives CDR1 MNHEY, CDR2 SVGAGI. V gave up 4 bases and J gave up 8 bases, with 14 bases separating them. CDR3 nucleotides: TGTGCCAGCAGTTCAGACAGTCACGGAGGCTACACCTTC. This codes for CASSSDSHGGYTF.

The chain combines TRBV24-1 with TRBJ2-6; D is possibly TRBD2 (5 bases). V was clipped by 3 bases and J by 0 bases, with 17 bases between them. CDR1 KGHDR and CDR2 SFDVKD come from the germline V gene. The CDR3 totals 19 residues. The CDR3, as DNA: TGTGCCACCAGTGATCCCAGCGGAGTTACAGACTCTGGGGCCAACGTCCTGACTTTC. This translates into CATSDPSGVTDSGANVLTF.

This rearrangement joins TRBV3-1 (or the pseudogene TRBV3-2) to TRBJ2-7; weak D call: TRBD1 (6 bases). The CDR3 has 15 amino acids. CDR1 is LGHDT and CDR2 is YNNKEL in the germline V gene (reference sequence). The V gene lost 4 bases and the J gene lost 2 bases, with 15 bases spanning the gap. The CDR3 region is CASSPPGQFAYEQYF. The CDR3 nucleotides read TGTGCCAGCAGCCCGCCCGGACAGTTTGCCTACGAGCAGTACTTC.

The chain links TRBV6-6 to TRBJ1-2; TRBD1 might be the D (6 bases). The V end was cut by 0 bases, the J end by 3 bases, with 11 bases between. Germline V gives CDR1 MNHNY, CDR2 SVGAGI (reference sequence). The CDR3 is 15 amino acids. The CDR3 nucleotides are TGTGCCAGCAGTTACTCGAGGGAGGGGGACTATGGCTACACCTTC. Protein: CASSYSREGDYGYTF.

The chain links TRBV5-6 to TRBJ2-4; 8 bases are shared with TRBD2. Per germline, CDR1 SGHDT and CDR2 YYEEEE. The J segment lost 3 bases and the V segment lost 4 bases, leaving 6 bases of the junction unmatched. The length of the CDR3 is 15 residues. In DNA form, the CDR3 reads TGTGCCAGCAGCCGCGGGGGGATCGTCAAAAACATTCAGTACTTC. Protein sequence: CASSRGGIVKNIQYF. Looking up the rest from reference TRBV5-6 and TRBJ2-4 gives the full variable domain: DAGVTQSPTHLIKTRGQQVTLRCSPKSGHDTVSWYQQALGQGPQFIFQYYEEEERQRGNFPDRFSGHQFPNYSSELNVNALLLGDSALYLCASSRGGIVKNIQYFGAGTRLSVL.

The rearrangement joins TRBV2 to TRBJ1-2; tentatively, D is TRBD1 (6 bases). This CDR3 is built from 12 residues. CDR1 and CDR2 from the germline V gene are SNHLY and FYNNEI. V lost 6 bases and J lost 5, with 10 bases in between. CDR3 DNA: TGTGCCAGCAGCGACAGGAGTTATGGCTACACCTTC. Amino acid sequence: CASSDRSYGYTF.

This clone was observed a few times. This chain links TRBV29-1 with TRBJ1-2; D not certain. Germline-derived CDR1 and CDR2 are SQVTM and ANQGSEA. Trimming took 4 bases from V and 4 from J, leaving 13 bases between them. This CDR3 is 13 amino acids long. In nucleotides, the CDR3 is TGCAGCGTTGTAAATTACTCACCCTATGGCTACACCTTC. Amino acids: CSVVNYSPYGYTF.

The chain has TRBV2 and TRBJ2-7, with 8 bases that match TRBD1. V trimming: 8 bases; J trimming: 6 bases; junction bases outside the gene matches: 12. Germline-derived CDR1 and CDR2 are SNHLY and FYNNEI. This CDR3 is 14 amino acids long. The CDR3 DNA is TGTGCCAGCCACACCGGACAGGGAGGATCCGAGCAGTACTTC. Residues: CASHTGQGGSEQYF.

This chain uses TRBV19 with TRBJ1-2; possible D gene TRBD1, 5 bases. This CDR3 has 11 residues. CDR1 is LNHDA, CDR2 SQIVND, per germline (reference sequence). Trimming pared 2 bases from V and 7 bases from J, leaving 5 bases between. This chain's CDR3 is CASSIRGGYTF. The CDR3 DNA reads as TGTGCCAGTAGTATAAGGGGTGGCTACACCTTC.

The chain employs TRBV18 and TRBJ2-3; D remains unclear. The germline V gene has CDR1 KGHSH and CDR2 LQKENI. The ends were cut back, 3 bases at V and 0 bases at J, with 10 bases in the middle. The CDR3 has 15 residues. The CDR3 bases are TGTGCCAGCTCACCCTCCCAGTTCAGCACAGATACGCAGTATTTT. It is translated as CASSPSQFSTDTQYF.

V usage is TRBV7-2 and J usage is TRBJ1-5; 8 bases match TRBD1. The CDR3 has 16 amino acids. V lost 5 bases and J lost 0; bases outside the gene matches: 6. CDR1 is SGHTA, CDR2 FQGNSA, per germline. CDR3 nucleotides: TGTGCCAGCAGCATCACAGGGGGTTATAGCAATCAGCCCCAGCATTTT. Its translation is CASSITGGYSNQPQHF. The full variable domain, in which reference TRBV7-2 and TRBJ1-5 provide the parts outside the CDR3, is GAGVSQSPSNKVTEKGKDVELRCDPISGHTALYWYRQSLGQGLEFLIYFQGNSAPDKSGLPSDRFSAERTGGSVSTLTIQRTQQEDSAVYLCASSITGGYSNQPQHFGDGTRLSIL.

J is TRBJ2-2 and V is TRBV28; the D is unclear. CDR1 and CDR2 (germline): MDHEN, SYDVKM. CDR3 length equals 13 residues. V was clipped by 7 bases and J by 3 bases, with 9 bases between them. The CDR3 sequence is CASTRQHTGELFF. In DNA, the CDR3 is TGTGCCAGCACAAGACAACACACCGGGGAGCTGTTTTTT.

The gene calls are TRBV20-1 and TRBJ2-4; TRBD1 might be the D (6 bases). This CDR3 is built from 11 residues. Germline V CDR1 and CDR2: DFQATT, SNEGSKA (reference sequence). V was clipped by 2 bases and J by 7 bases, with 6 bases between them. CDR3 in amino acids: CSARQGNIQYF. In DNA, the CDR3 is TGCAGTGCTAGACAGGGGAACATTCAGTACTTC.

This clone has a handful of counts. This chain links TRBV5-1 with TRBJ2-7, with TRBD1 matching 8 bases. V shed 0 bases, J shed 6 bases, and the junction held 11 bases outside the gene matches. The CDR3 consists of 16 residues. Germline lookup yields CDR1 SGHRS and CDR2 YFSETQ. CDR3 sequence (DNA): TGCGCCAGCAGCTTGGGGGTACGACAGGGGCCCAGCGAGCAGTACTTC. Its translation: CASSLGVRQGPSEQYF.

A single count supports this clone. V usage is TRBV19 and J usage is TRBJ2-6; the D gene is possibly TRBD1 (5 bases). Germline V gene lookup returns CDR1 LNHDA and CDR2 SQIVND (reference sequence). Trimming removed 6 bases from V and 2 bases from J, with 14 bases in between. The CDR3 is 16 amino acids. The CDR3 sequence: CASSQRGTTGANVLTF. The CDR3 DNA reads TGTGCCAGTAGCCAAAGGGGAACTACTGGGGCCAACGTCCTGACTTTC.

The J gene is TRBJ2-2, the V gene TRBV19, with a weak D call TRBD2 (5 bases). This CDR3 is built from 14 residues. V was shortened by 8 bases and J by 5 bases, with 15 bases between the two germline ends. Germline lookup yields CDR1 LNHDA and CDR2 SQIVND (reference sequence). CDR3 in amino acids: CASGGTRLTGELFF. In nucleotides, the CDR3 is TGTGCCAGTGGAGGAACTAGATTAACCGGGGAGCTGTTTTTT.

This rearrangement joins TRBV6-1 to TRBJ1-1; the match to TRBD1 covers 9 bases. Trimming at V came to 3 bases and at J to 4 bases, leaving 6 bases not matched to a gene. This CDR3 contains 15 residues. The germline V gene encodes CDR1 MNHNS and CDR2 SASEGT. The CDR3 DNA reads TGTGCCAGCAGTGAGTACGGGACAGGGATCACTGAAGCTTTCTTT. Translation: CASSEYGTGITEAFF.

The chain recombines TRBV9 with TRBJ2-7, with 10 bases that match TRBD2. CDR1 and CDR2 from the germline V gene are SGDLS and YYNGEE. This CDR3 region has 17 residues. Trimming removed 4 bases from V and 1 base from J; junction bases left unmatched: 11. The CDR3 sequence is CASSTLPATSGSYEQYV. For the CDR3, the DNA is TGTGCCAGCAGCACGTTACCGGCGACTAGCGGGTCCTACGAGCAGTACGTC.